This is a list of T cell receptor beta chains from one sample in a study of blood T cell repertoires in COVID-19. Assay used: immunoSEQ multiplex PCR; TCRdb lists only in-frame clones, some missing. The data hold 290,000 or so clones, with approximately 78% observed a single time. The sample taken for sequencing was PBMCs or T cells enriched from blood (not recorded which). These receptors were taken from a middle-aged man who had been exposed to COVID-19. CDR3s include the opening cysteine and the closing phenylalanine or tryptophan. The order of the fields is D gene, V gene, clone size, J gene, CDR3 protein, CDR3 DNA. The D gene is left open where the match is weak. Rows give clone size only sometimes, using once, few, many, or a class for an expanded clone.

d_gene: -
v_gene: TRBV5-8
abundance: -
j_gene: TRBJ1-1
CDR3aa: CASSLARIEAFF
CDR3nt: TGTGCCAGCAGCTTGGCCCGTATTGAAGCTTTCTTT

d_gene: -
v_gene: TRBV5-5
abundance: -
j_gene: TRBJ1-3
CDR3aa: CASRAFDSSSGNTIYF
CDR3nt: TGTGCCAGCAGAGCCTTTGACAGCAGCTCTGGAAACACCATATATTTT

d_gene: -
v_gene: TRBV30
abundance: -
j_gene: TRBJ2-1
CDR3aa: CAWSEANKADYQRVGSYNEQFF
CDR3nt: TGTGCCTGGAGCGAAGCAAATAAAGCGGACTACCAGAGGGTCGGCTCCTACAATGAGCAGTTCTTC

d_gene: TRBD1
v_gene: TRBV30
abundance: -
j_gene: TRBJ1-2
CDR3aa: CAWSTNRGPVARPTF
CDR3nt: TGTGCCTGGAGCACGAACAGGGGCCCTGTGGCTAGGCCCACCTTC

d_gene: TRBD1
v_gene: TRBV13
abundance: once
j_gene: TRBJ1-2
CDR3aa: CASSIIGGQGATRVYGYTF
CDR3nt: TGTGCCAGCAGCATTATAGGCGGACAGGGGGCAACGCGCGTCTATGGCTACACCTTC

d_gene: -
v_gene: TRBV7-8
abundance: -
j_gene: TRBJ2-1
CDR3aa: CASSLAAGLADEQFF
CDR3nt: TGTGCCAGCAGCTTAGCGGCAGGTCTGGCTGATGAGCAGTTCTTC

d_gene: -
v_gene: TRBV2
abundance: -
j_gene: TRBJ2-1
CDR3aa: CASTAGPGNEQFF
CDR3nt: TGTGCCAGCACCGCGGGACCCGGGAATGAGCAGTTCTTC

d_gene: -
v_gene: TRBV13
abundance: -
j_gene: TRBJ2-2
CDR3aa: CASSLVLREAGRGNTGELFF
CDR3nt: TGTGCCAGCAGCTTAGTACTACGAGAGGCGGGACGGGGGAACACCGGGGAGCTGTTTTTT

d_gene: -
v_gene: TRBV6-5
abundance: -
j_gene: TRBJ2-7
CDR3aa: CASSYSARLGPEQYF
CDR3nt: TGTGCCAGCAGTTACAGCGCTCGGCTAGGTCCCGAGCAGTACTTC

d_gene: TRBD2
v_gene: TRBV7-9
abundance: -
j_gene: TRBJ2-5
CDR3aa: CASSLILAGGLETQYF
CDR3nt: TGTGCCAGCAGCCTAATTCTAGCGGGAGGGTTGGAGACCCAGTACTTC

d_gene: TRBD1
v_gene: TRBV6-5
abundance: -
j_gene: TRBJ1-2
CDR3aa: CASSLTGYGYTF
CDR3nt: TGTGCCAGCAGTTTGACAGGGTATGGCTACACCTTC

d_gene: TRBD1
v_gene: TRBV6-6
abundance: -
j_gene: TRBJ2-7
CDR3aa: CASRSSQGAYEQYF
CDR3nt: TGTGCCAGCAGATCGTCACAGGGGGCCTACGAGCAGTACTTC

d_gene: TRBD1
v_gene: TRBV9
abundance: -
j_gene: TRBJ2-4
CDR3aa: CASSPRTGENIQYF
CDR3nt: TGTGCCAGCAGCCCACGGACAGGGGAAAACATTCAGTACTTC

d_gene: -
v_gene: TRBV7-9
abundance: -
j_gene: TRBJ1-6
CDR3aa: CASKAENNSPLHF
CDR3nt: TGTGCCAGCAAGGCGGAGAATAATTCACCCCTCCACTTT

d_gene: TRBD1
v_gene: TRBV2
abundance: -
j_gene: TRBJ2-5
CDR3aa: CANIPGQGTETQYF
CDR3nt: TGTGCCAACATCCCGGGACAGGGAACGGAGACCCAGTACTTC

d_gene: TRBD1
v_gene: TRBV7-2
abundance: -
j_gene: TRBJ2-7
CDR3aa: CASSADRAYEQYF
CDR3nt: TGTGCCAGCAGCGCCGACAGGGCATACGAGCAGTACTTC

d_gene: TRBD1
v_gene: TRBV28
abundance: -
j_gene: TRBJ2-7
CDR3aa: CASSGPGQGPYEQYF
CDR3nt: TGTGCCAGCAGTGGGCCGGGACAGGGCCCCTACGAGCAGTACTTC

d_gene: -
v_gene: TRBV2
abundance: -
j_gene: TRBJ2-3
CDR3aa: CASSEERTQYF
CDR3nt: TGTGCCAGCAGTGAAGAGCGAACGCAGTATTTT

d_gene: TRBD2
v_gene: TRBV7-3
abundance: -
j_gene: TRBJ2-1
CDR3aa: CATGLAGYNEQFF
CDR3nt: TGTGCCACAGGACTAGCGGGTTACAATGAGCAGTTCTTC

d_gene: TRBD1
v_gene: TRBV19
abundance: once
j_gene: TRBJ2-7
CDR3aa: CASSIRGTGGYEQYF
CDR3nt: TGTGCCAGTAGTATTAGAGGGACAGGGGGCTACGAGCAGTACTTC

d_gene: -
v_gene: TRBV20-1
abundance: -
j_gene: TRBJ1-5
CDR3aa: CSASGTGGEYQPQHF
CDR3nt: TGCAGTGCTAGTGGGACGGGGGGCGAGTATCAGCCCCAGCATTTT

d_gene: TRBD1
v_gene: TRBV19
abundance: -
j_gene: TRBJ1-2
CDR3aa: CASSDRGRGANYGYTF
CDR3nt: TGTGCCAGTAGTGACAGGGGCCGGGGAGCTAACTATGGCTACACCTTC

d_gene: TRBD1
v_gene: TRBV19
abundance: many
j_gene: TRBJ2-1
CDR3aa: CASRGTRQGRNEQFF
CDR3nt: TGTGCCAGTAGAGGGACGCGACAGGGAAGAAATGAGCAGTTCTTC

d_gene: -
v_gene: TRBV7-6
abundance: -
j_gene: TRBJ1-2
CDR3aa: CASIHSGSAFSRHYGYTF
CDR3nt: TGTGCCAGCATCCACTCGGGGTCGGCGTTTAGTCGCCACTATGGCTACACCTTC

d_gene: TRBD2
v_gene: TRBV11-2
abundance: -
j_gene: TRBJ2-7
CDR3aa: CASSLAGIAGRYEQYF
CDR3nt: TGTGCCAGCAGCTTAGCCGGAATAGCGGGAAGGTACGAGCAGTACTTC

d_gene: -
v_gene: TRBV19
abundance: -
j_gene: TRBJ1-1
CDR3aa: CASSIGQGITEAFF
CDR3nt: TGTGCCAGTAGTATAGGGCAGGGAATCACTGAAGCTTTCTTT

d_gene: TRBD1
v_gene: TRBV6-5
abundance: -
j_gene: TRBJ1-5
CDR3aa: CASKGDRIGNQPQHF
CDR3nt: TGTGCCAGCAAAGGGGACAGAATAGGCAATCAGCCCCAGCATTTT

d_gene: TRBD2
v_gene: TRBV19
abundance: once
j_gene: TRBJ2-3
CDR3aa: CASSTSGSGPDTQYF
CDR3nt: TGTGCCAGTAGTACCAGCGGGAGCGGGCCAGATACGCAGTATTTT

d_gene: -
v_gene: TRBV6-5
abundance: -
j_gene: TRBJ2-7
CDR3aa: CASNRGGTEPYEQYF
CDR3nt: TGTGCCAGCAATCGGGGCGGGACAGAACCCTACGAGCAGTACTTC

d_gene: -
v_gene: TRBV4-1
abundance: -
j_gene: TRBJ1-1
CDR3aa: CASSQAGQEAFF
CDR3nt: TGCGCCAGCAGCCAAGCTGGACAGGAAGCTTTCTTT

d_gene: -
v_gene: TRBV3-1/TRBV3-2
abundance: -
j_gene: TRBJ2-1
CDR3aa: CASSPGQEQFF
CDR3nt: TGTGCCAGCAGCCCAGGACAGGAGCAGTTCTTC

d_gene: TRBD1
v_gene: TRBV6-5
abundance: -
j_gene: TRBJ2-5
CDR3aa: CASRRVDRGKETQYF
CDR3nt: TGTGCCAGCAGGAGGGTCGACAGGGGCAAAGAGACCCAGTACTTC

d_gene: TRBD1
v_gene: TRBV2
abundance: -
j_gene: TRBJ1-2
CDR3aa: CASSEGRGDSYGYTF
CDR3nt: TGTGCCAGCAGTGAGGGCAGGGGGGATTCCTATGGCTACACCTTC

d_gene: TRBD2
v_gene: TRBV7-6
abundance: -
j_gene: TRBJ2-3
CDR3aa: CASSLGDGRGSDTQYF
CDR3nt: TGTGCCAGCAGCCTGGGTGACGGGAGGGGTTCGGATACGCAGTATTTT